This T cell receptor beta chain was captured in a study of blood T cell repertoires in COVID-19 (dated by TCRdb to the early 2020s). With respect to the entire study: Samples from collaborators originated in the United States, Italy and Spain and spanned both the acute and convalescent phases of COVID-19. The prospective study material was composed of cDNA or gDNA derived from T cells, B-cell-depleted T cells, or PBMCs. Subjects who had been exposed to COVID-19, were actively infected with it, or had recovered from it provided the deeply sampled blood TCRbeta repertoires that made up the dataset. The repertoires were released in a freely available public database meant as a resource for research on the immune response to SARS-CoV-2. The samples were drawn from two sources: the first 160 participants of the ongoing ImmuneRACE study, and over 1,000 subjects contributed by 6 global collaborators. The sample metadata nearly always contained a de-identified subject ID, COVID-19 status, age in years and sex. Where available, HLA class I and class II types were taken from metadata supplied by the sample provider and were not determined by assay-based typing. Overall study results and their limits: The amount of clinical and demographic metadata varied by source and participant and was provided uncurated.

The collaborating institutions used their own protocols to collect whole blood in K2EDTA tubes. Collaborator samples were shipped for TCRbeta analysis as frozen whole blood, isolated PBMCs, or DNA extracted from either sample type. Regarding this clone: What antigen it recognizes has not been identified. No per-base quality is available; no much larger clone lies one base away.

The immunoSEQ Assay, a bias-controlled multiplex PCR, was used to amplify TCRbeta CDR3 regions from genomic DNA. The paper's processing steps were these. Within the assay, amplification of reference gene primers was used to estimate how many nucleated cells each sample contained. To quantify the absolute abundance of each unique TCRbeta CDR3 rearrangement, sequence reads were collapsed and filtered. For each sample, productive Simpson clonality was calculated by taking the square root of Simpson's diversity index across productive rearrangements. TCRdb's version of the immuneACCESS table is confined to in-frame rearrangements and falls short of the full clone set. An unresolved V gene accounts for under half of the shortfall where checked; the remainder is of unknown origin. V, J and clone size derive from that table, while D and trimming were established from the DNA sequence. Recorded for this sample are about 87,000 clones; 85% to 90% of them occurred a single time. Clones ranked in the top ten supply 4.5% to 5.5% of the sample.

Sequences were obtained from peripheral blood. This receptor was taken from a man between 35 and 55 years old with acute or convalescent COVID-19.

Here is the DNA: TGCGCCAGCAGTGAGTCGGGGACAGGGGGATCTTCACCCCTCCACTTT. It is translated as CASSESGTGGSSPLHF. This chain is built from TRBV10-2 and TRBJ1-6; TRBD1 lines up with 11 middle nucleotides. The CDR3 sequence holds 16 residues, the cysteine and phenylalanine included. Only the CDR3 part of the read is kept: 48 bases, read in frame from the first base. V is trimmed back by 0 bases and J by 9 bases, and the junction contains 4 bases that no gene match accounts for. According to the germline V gene, CDR1 reads WSHSY and CDR2 reads SAAADI.